The 10 T cell receptor beta chains below all came from one sample that was sequenced in a study of blood T cell repertoires in COVID-19. Using immunoSEQ multiplex PCR, the repertoire was profiled, and TCRdb retains in-frame clones only, with some absent. The repertoire includes around 280,000 clones, 70% to 90% of them detected once, and around 2.1% sits in the top ten. Sequencing was done on a sample of peripheral blood. These receptors came from a woman aged 25 to 45 who had recovered from COVID-19.

This sequence joins TRBV9 and TRBJ1-3; D uncertain. Germline loops: CDR1 SGDLS, CDR2 YYNGEE. CDR3 length: 16 residues. Between the trimmed V and J ends, which lost 0 bases and 0 bases, there was a span of 10 bases. The CDR3 reads CASSVGSGFSGNTIYF. The CDR3 DNA is TGTGCCAGCAGCGTAGGCTCAGGCTTCTCTGGAAACACCATATATTTT. Combining the CDR3 with reference TRBV9 and TRBJ1-3 gives the whole variable domain DSGVTQTPKHLITATGQRVTLRCSPRSGDLSVYWYQQSLDQGLQFLIQYYNGEERAKGNILERFSAQQFPDLHSELNLSSLELGDSALYFCASSVGSGFSGNTIYFGEGSWLTVV.

The chain carries TRBV7-9 and TRBJ1-6; TRBD1 might be the D (5 bases). V was clipped by 0 bases and J by 10 bases, with 13 bases between them. The length of the CDR3 is 15 residues. The germline gives CDR1 SEHNR, CDR2 FQNEAQ (reference sequence). DNA for the CDR3: TGTGCCAGCAGCTTAGCAGGAGGGACCGTATCACCCCTCCACTTT. Translating it yields CASSLAGGTVSPLHF.

This rearrangement joins TRBV7-2 to TRBJ2-1; D gene unclear. Germline CDR1 reads SGHTA; CDR2 reads FQGNSA. This CDR3 comprises 17 residues. Trimming shortened V by 7 bases and J by 5 bases, and 24 bases separated the two germline ends. The CDR3 region has the DNA TGTGCCAGCACCGAAAAGGTCGGGTCTCTGGTAAACAATGAGCAGTTCTTC. Its translation: CASTEKVGSLVNNEQFF.

The chain is built from TRBV19 and TRBJ1-5; D is perhaps TRBD1 (5 bases). Germline assignment: CDR1 LNHDA and CDR2 SQIVND (reference sequence). The CDR3 length is 16 residues. The V end lost 7 bases, the J end lost 3 bases, and 19 bases lay between the germline ends. CDR3 in DNA: TGTGCCAGTACTGTTCGTTTCTGGGGCCTCAATCAGCCCCAGCATTTT. Residues: CASTVRFWGLNQPQHF. The full variable domain, its missing parts supplied by reference TRBV19 and TRBJ1-5, is DGGITQSPKYLFRKEGQNVTLSCEQNLNHDAMYWYRQDPGQGLRLIYYSQIVNDFQKGDIAEGYSVSREKKESFPLTVTSAQKNPTAFYLCASTVRFWGLNQPQHFGDGTRLSIL.

The chain recombines TRBV2 with TRBJ2-3; D gene uncertain. The CDR3 sequence is 12 residues long. The V gene lost 10 bases and the J gene lost 6 bases, with 14 bases spanning the gap. Germline V CDR1 and CDR2: SNHLY, FYNNEI. The CDR3 bases are TGTGCCACCGGGTCCCTACCGGATACGCAGTATTTT. Translated: CATGSLPDTQYF.

This rearrangement joins TRBV2 to TRBJ2-3; D not resolved. The V gene's germline CDR1 is SNHLY and CDR2 FYNNEI. The CDR3 runs to 14 residues. Deletions cut 0 bases from V and 2 bases from J, with 6 bases between. The DNA of the CDR3 is TGTGCCAGCAGTGAAGCGCTAACCACAGATACGCAGTATTTT. As protein: CASSEALTTDTQYF.

V is TRBV28 and J is TRBJ1-1; 7 nucleotides align to TRBD1. This CDR3 has 12 residues. J gave up 10 bases and V 5 bases, and 7 bases lay outside the gene matches. Germline V gene data show CDR1 as MDHEN and CDR2 as SYDVKM. The CDR3 protein is CASSTRQGPAFF. In nucleotides, the CDR3 is TGTGCCAGCAGTACCCGACAGGGCCCAGCTTTCTTT.

The V gene is TRBV19, the J gene TRBJ2-2, with a tentative D call TRBD1 (5 bases). CDR3 length equals 12 residues. Trimming pared 5 bases from V and 6 bases from J, leaving 7 bases between. Germline CDR1 LNHDA, CDR2 SQIVND (reference sequence). CDR3 DNA: TGTGCCAGTAGTCAGGGCTCCGGGGAGCTGTTTTTT. Residues: CASSQGSGELFF.

This chain links TRBV18 with TRBJ1-2; possibly TRBD1 for D (5 bases). V dropped 1 base and J dropped 3 bases, with 6 bases sitting between them. The CDR3 consists of 13 residues. From germline, CDR1 is KGHSH and CDR2 LQKENI. CDR3 in amino acids: CASSPQGYYGYTF. DNA of the CDR3: TGTGCCAGCTCACCACAGGGGTACTATGGCTACACCTTC. Full variable domain (outside the CDR3, taken from reference TRBV18 and TRBJ1-2): NAGVMQNPRHLVRRRGQEARLRCSPMKGHSHVYWYRQLPEEGLKFMVYLQKENIIDESGMPKERFSAEFPKEGPSILRIQQVVRGDSAAYFCASSPQGYYGYTFGSGTRLTVV.

This clone appeared a few times. V gene TRBV6-2 or TRBV6-3 combines with J gene TRBJ1-6; D not resolved. Trimming left V 0 bases short and J 10 bases short, with 10 bases between. The CDR3 is 14 residues long. CDR1 and CDR2 from the germline V gene are MNHEY and SVGEGT. The CDR3 region has the DNA TGTGCCAGCAGTTACTCTTGGAGGAGGTCACCCCTCCACTTT. Protein product: CASSYSWRRSPLHF.